Described below is a single T cell receptor (beta chain) sequence and its context. This clonotype has a count of ten or more. There is no known antigen for this receptor. Base qualities are not recorded, but no much larger clone differs from it by a single base. This sample was taken from a study of human T cells and chemical hapten exposure listed by TCRdb under 2021. Looking at the study overall: For sensitization, 2% DPC in acetone was applied to an approximately 2 cm by approximately 2 cm area of upper inner arm skin. Throughout the approximately 25-week study period, patients were also given weekly therapeutic DPC doses on the scalp. Patch testing was performed on the upper back with Finn chambers containing 0.01% DPC, and the patch tests were scored after 6 days according to International Contact Dermatitis Research Group standards. Most of the patients in the cohort were female, and the cohort covered alopecia areata with under or over 50% scalp involvement, alopecia totalis and alopecia universalis. Libraries were combined into a pool for sequencing, and differences in TCR yield between samples came mainly from small differences in library volumes within the pool. This study followed changes in the peripheral blood TCR repertoire in vivo during primary and secondary sensitization of alopecia patients to the hapten diphenylcyclopropenone (DPC). Blood was sampled from patients pre-sensitization (week 0) and at 2, 6 and about 24 weeks after DPC sensitization. Nearly 30 alopecia patients gave blood for TCR sequencing at one to four time points (pre-sensitization, 2, 6 and 24 weeks). Findings and caveats that apply to the study as a whole: Because all patients had alopecia, a presumed autoimmune disease, the immune response of the patients might differ from that of healthy individuals. After repeated subsampling, changes were observed in the strength of the expansion versus patch-test correlation and in the threshold at which the correlation became significant. Expanded TCRs formed significantly more large CDR3 similarity clusters than pre-sensitization or healthy control sets, consistent with antigen-driven responses. Patch test score correlated positively with the number of PT1 expanded TCRs, reaching significance at thresholds 8, 16 and 32 but not at 4. DPC sensitization did not change the number of TCRs with a frequency above 1 in 1000, and there was no evidence of changes in global repertoire structure.

This sample's time point label indicates: pre-sensitization, week 0. The treatment or condition label on this specimen signifies: therapeutic diphenylcyclopropenone sensitization with weekly scalp DPC. At every patch-test visit, the blood draw took place before the patch test was put on. Patients were considered eligible if aged 18 to 70, diagnosed with alopecia and deemed suitable for DPC therapy, and patients were excluded if pregnant. Total RNA was extracted from unfractionated whole blood that had been collected in Tempus Blood RNA tubes. Spanning cysteine to phenylalanine, the CDR3 consists of 15 amino acids. Only the CDR3 DNA stays, 45 bases, in frame from base 1. V and J are trimmed by 4 bases and 5 bases, and the gene matches miss 5 bases of the junction. The germline V gene (reference sequence) sets CDR1 to PRHDT and CDR2 to FYEKMQ. Library creation used RACE. Instrument used: NextSeq 500. During library preparation, unique molecular identifiers were attached to individual cDNA molecules so that TCRs could be counted in a quantitative, reproducible way. Each blood RNA sample was used to sequence both TCR alpha and TCR beta chains. On the authors' methods: A median of roughly 98,000 TCRs per sample was observed, with a range of about 23,224 to 750,000. V, J and CDR3 annotation of the TCR reads was performed with the Decombinator software suite. For PS versus PT1 abundance plots, all samples were subsampled to the same number of TCRs (28,000). TCRs were defined as expanded if absent before sensitization and observed at least eight times at the 2-week time point. The public reads were run again by TCRdb, first through fastp at Q25 and then through MiXCR, and only productive beta chains were kept. Each entry is one CDR3 protein sequence, shown with its most common DNA and genes. In this record, the V and J calls reflect TCRdb's handling and not the investigators' own analysis. This sample lists under 400,000 distinct CDR3 sequences; approximately 5.1% were detected once. The ten largest clonotypes hold 2.6% of the sample.

The rearranged segments are TRBV13 and TRBJ2-5, and 12 junctional nucleotides match TRBD1. The sample in question was whole blood, obtained in connection with sensitization to the hapten diphenylcyclopropenone (DPC). This receptor was taken from a woman in her 50s with alopecia areata. Some clones in this sample may be carry-over from other donors' samples. The encoded CDR3 is CASSWRDRGQETQYF. The DNA sequence follows: TGTGCCAGCAGCTGGCGGGACAGGGGGCAGGAGACCCAGTACTTC. Where the CDR3 stops, the reference TRBV13 and TRBJ2-5 genes take over; the full variable domain is AAGVIQSPRHLIKEKRETATLKCYPIPRHDTVYWYQQGPGQDPQFLISFYEKMQSDKGSIPDRFSAQQFSDYHSELNMSSLELGDSALYFCASSWRDRGQETQYFGPGTRLLVL.